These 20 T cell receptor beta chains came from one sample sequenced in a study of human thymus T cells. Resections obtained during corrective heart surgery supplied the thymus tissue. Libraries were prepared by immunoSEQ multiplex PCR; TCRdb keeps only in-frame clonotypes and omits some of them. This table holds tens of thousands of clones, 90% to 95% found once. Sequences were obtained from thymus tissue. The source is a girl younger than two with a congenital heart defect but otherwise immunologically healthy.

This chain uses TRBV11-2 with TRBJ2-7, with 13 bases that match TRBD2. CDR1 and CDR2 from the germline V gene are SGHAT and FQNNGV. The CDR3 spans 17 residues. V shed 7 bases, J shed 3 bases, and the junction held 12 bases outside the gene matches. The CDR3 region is CASTPTPLAGGLYEQYF. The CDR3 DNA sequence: TGTGCCAGCACCCCAACCCCACTAGCGGGAGGGCTCTACGAGCAGTACTTC.

CDR3 residues: CASSPVVGLVQDTF. The CDR3 DNA reads as TGTGCCAGCTCACCAGTGGTAGGTCTGGTCCAGGACACCTTC. J is TRBJ1-2 and V is TRBV18; D ambiguous. CDR3 length: 14 amino acids. Trimming stripped 2 bases from V and 12 bases from J, with 19 bases between. The germline V gene has CDR1 KGHSH and CDR2 LQKENI.

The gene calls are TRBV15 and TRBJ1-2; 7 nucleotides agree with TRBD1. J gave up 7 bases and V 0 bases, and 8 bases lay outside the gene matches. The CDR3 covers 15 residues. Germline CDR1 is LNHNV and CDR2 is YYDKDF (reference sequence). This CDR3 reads CATSRDPTGSGGYTF. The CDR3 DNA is TGTGCCACCAGCAGAGATCCGACAGGGTCGGGTGGCTACACCTTC.

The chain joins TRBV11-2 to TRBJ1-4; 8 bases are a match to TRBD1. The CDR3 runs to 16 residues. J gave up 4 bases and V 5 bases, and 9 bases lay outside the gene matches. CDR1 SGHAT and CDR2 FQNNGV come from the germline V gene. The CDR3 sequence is CASSLTYRGFNEKLFF. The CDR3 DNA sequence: TGTGCCAGCAGCCTCACCTACAGGGGGTTTAATGAAAAACTGTTTTTT. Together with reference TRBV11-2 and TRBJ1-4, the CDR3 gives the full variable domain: EAGVAQSPRYKIIEKRQSVAFWCNPISGHATLYWYQQILGQGPKLLIQFQNNGVVDDSQLPKDRFSAERLKGVDSTLKIQPAKLEDSAVYLCASSLTYRGFNEKLFFGSGTQLSVL.

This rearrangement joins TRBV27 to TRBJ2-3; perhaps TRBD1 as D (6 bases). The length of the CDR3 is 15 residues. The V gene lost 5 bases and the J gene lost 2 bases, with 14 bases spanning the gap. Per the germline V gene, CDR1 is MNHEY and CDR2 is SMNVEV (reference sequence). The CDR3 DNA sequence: TGTGCCAGCAGTCCCGACAGGATAAACACAGATACGCAGTATTTT. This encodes CASSPDRINTDTQYF.

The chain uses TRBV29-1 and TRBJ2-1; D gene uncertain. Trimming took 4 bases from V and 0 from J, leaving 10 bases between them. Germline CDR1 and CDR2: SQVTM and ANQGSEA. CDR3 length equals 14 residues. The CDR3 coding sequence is TGCAGCGTTGGGCGCGAGCCCTCCTACAATGAGCAGTTCTTC. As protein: CSVGREPSYNEQFF.

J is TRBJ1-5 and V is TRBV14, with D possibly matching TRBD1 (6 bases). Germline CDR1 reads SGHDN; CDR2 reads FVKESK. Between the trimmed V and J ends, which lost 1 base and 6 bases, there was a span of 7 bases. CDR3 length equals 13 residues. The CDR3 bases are TGTGCCAGCAGCCAAGGGGGGCTTCAGCCCCAGCATTTT. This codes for CASSQGGLQPQHF.

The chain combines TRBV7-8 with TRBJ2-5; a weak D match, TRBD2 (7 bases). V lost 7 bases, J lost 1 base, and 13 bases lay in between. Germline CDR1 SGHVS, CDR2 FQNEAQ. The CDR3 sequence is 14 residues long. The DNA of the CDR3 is TGTGCCAGCACAAAAGGGGGGGTCCAAGAGACCCAGTACTTC. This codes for CASTKGGVQETQYF.

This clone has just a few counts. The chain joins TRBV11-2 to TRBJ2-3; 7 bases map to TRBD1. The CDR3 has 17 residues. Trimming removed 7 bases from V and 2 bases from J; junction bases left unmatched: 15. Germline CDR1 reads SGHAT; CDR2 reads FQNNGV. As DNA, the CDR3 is TGTGCCAGCACCGTACCGGGACAGCCAAATTACACAGATACGCAGTATTTT. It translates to CASTVPGQPNYTDTQYF.

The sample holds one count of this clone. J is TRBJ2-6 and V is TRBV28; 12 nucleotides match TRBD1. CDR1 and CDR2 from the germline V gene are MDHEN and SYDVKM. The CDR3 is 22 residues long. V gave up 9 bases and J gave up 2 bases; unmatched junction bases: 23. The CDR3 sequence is CARHRRSCNRDRGPTGANVLTF. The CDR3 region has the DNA TGTGCCAGGCACCGACGGAGCTGCAACCGGGACAGGGGGCCCACTGGGGCCAACGTCCTGACTTTC.

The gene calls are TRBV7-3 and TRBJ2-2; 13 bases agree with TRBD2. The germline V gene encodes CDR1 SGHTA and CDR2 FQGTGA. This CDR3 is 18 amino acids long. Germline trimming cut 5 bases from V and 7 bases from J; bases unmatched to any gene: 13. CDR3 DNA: TGTGCCAGCAGCCCCGACGGGGAGACTAGCGGGAGGTTCGGGGAGCTGTTTTTT. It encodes CASSPDGETSGRFGELFF. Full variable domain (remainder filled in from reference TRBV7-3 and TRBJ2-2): GAGVSQTPSNKVTEKGKYVELRCDPISGHTALYWYRQSLGQGPEFLIYFQGTGAADDSGLPNDRFFAVRPEGSVSTLKIQRTERGDSAVYLCASSPDGETSGRFGELFFGEGSRLTVL.

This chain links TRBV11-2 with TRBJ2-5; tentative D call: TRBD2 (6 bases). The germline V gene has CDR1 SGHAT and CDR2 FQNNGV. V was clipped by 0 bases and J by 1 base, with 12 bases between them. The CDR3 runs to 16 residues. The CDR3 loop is CASSLDLGDSQETQYF. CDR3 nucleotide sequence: TGTGCCAGCAGCTTAGATCTAGGGGACTCCCAAGAGACCCAGTACTTC.

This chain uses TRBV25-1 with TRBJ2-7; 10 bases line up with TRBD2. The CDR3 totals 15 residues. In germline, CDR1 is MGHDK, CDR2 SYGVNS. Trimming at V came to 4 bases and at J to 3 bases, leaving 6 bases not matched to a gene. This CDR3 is CASSAPEREGYEQYF. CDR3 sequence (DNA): TGTGCCAGCAGTGCTCCCGAGCGGGAGGGCTACGAGCAGTACTTC.

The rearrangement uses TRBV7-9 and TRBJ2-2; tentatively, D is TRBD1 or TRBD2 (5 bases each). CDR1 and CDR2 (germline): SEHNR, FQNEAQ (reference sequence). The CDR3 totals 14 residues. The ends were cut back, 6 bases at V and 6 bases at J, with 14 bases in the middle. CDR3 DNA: TGTGCCAGCAGTTCTCGATCGGGACCCGGGGAGCTGTTTTTT. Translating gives CASSSRSGPGELFF.

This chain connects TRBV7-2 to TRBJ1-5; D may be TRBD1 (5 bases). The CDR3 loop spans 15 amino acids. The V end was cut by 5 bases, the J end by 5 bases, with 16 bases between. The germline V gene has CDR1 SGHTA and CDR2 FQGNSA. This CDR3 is CASSHGGVGDQPQHF. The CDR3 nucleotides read TGTGCCAGCAGCCACGGCGGGGTGGGGGATCAGCCCCAGCATTTT.

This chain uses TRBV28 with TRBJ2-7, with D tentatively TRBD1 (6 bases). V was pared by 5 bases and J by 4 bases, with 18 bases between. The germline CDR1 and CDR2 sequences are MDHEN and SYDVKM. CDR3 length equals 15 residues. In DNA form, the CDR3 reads TGTGCCAGCAGTCCTGAACTCAGGACAGCATACGAGCAGTACTTC. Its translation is CASSPELRTAYEQYF.

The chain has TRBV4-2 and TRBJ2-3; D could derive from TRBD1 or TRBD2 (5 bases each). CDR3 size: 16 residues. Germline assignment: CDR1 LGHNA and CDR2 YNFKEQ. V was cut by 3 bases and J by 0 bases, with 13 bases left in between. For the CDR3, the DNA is TGTGCCAGCAGCCAGGGGGAAGCGGCTAGCACAGATACGCAGTATTTT. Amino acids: CASSQGEAASTDTQYF.

The DNA of the CDR3 is TGTGCCATCAGTGAGTCGGGTAGCTCCTACGAGCAGTACTTC. This gives the protein CAISESGSSYEQYF. The gene calls are TRBV10-3 and TRBJ2-7; the D is unclear. V gave up 0 bases and J gave up 0 bases, with 6 bases separating them. Germline loops: CDR1 ENHRY, CDR2 SYGVKD. This CDR3 region has 14 residues.

The chain's CDR3 is CASSQGDRGRQPQHF. DNA for the CDR3: TGCGCCAGCAGCCAAGGGGACAGGGGGCGACAGCCCCAGCATTTT. The V and J genes are TRBV4-1 and TRBJ1-5, with TRBD1 matching over 12 bases. The CDR3 is 15 residues long. Per germline, CDR1 MGHRA and CDR2 YSYEKL. V lost 1 base to trimming and J lost 7 bases; unmatched junction nucleotides: 2.

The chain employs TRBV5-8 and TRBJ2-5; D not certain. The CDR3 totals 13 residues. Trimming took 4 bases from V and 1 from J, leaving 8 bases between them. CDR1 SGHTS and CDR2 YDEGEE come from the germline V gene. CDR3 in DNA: TGTGCCAGCAGCACGGATATCCAAGAGACCCAGTACTTC. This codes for CASSTDIQETQYF.